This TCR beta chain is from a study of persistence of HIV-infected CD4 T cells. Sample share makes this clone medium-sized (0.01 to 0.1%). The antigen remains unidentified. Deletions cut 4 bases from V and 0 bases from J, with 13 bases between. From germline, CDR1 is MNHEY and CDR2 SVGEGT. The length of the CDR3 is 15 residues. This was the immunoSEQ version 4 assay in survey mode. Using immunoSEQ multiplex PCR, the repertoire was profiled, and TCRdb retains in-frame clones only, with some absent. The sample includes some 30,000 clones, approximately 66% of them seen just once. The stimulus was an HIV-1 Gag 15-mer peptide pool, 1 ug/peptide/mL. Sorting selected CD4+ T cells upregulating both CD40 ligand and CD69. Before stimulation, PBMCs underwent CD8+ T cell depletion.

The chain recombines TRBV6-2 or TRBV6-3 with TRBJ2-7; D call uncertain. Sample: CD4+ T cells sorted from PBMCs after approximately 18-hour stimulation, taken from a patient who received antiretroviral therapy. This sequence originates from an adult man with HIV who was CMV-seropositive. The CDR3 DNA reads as TGTGCCAGCAGTTCCACGGCCCAGAGCTCCTACGAGCAGTACTTC. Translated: CASSSTAQSSYEQYF.